The 22 T cell receptor beta chains given below trace back to one sample, sequenced in a study of shared clonotypes between healthy human individuals (TCRdb year 2020). CD8 naive samples were CD45RO-negative cells positively selected for CCR7, giving a CD45RA+CCR7+ population that excluded TemRA cells. The library was made by the immunoSEQ multiplex PCR assay. TCRdb took over this immuneACCESS table, retaining in-frame rearrangements with V and J assigned. Such tables are incomplete; in checked studies, under half of the missing clones stem from an unresolved V gene, and the remainder is unexplained. The sample table shows about 2.2 million clones, and 93% are seen once. The top ten constitute around 1.7% of the sample. Source material: naive CD8+ T cells from PBMCs. This specimen's cell subset or site label, interpreted: CD45RA+CCR7+. These receptors were collected from a man aged 18 to 30 in good health. Some clones in this sample may be carry-over from other donors' samples.

The chain combines TRBV14 with TRBJ2-7; the D is unclear. This CDR3 contains 16 residues. Per germline, CDR1 SGHDN and CDR2 FVKESK. The V gene lost 5 bases and the J gene lost 2 bases, with 19 bases spanning the gap. The CDR3 reads CASSSGHRSSAYEQYF. CDR3 nucleotides: TGTGCCAGCAGCTCGGGCCACAGATCTTCGGCCTACGAGCAGTACTTC. Filled out from reference TRBV14 and TRBJ2-7, the complete variable domain reads EAGVTQFPSHSVIEKGQTVTLRCDPISGHDNLYWYRRVMGKEIKFLLHFVKESKQDESGMPNNRFLAERTGGTYSTLKVQPAELEDSGVYFCASSSGHRSSAYEQYFGPGTRLTVT.

The chain carries TRBV11-2 and TRBJ1-2; 8 bases are shared with TRBD1. The germline V gene encodes CDR1 SGHAT and CDR2 FQNNGV. The CDR3 consists of 14 residues. J was trimmed by 6 bases and V by 3 bases; bases with no gene match: 6. The CDR3 nucleotides read TGTGCCAGCAGCTTGGTGACAGGGGTTGATGGCTACACCTTC. It is translated as CASSLVTGVDGYTF.

The CDR3 here is CASSGTQGLNTEAFF. In DNA form, the CDR3 reads TGTGCCAGCAGCGGCACACAGGGACTGAACACTGAAGCTTTCTTT. This chain connects TRBV7-8 to TRBJ1-1; a possible D gene is TRBD1 (6 bases). Trimming removed 5 bases at V and 0 bases at J, with 13 bases between. Germline assignment: CDR1 SGHVS and CDR2 FQNEAQ. This CDR3 region has 15 residues.

This clone came up once. Other DNA sequences within the sample encode an identical CDR3. The chain carries TRBV5-6 and TRBJ2-7; TRBD1 matches 7 bases. Trimming cost V 3 bases and J 3 bases; bases outside gene matches: 3. The CDR3 covers 13 residues. Germline-derived CDR1 and CDR2 are SGHDT and YYEEEE. In DNA, the CDR3 is TGTGCCAGCAGCTGGGACAGAAGCTACGAGCAGTACTTC. Translating it yields CASSWDRSYEQYF.

This clone was counted a few times. CDR3 bases: TGTGCCAGCAGTCTGGGACAGATCCAGTACTTC. As protein: CASSLGQIQYF. The chain carries TRBV6-1 and TRBJ2-7; TRBD1 matches at 7 bases. V shed 5 bases, J shed 10 bases, and the junction held 5 bases outside the gene matches. The CDR3 is 11 residues long. The germline CDR1 and CDR2 sequences are MNHNS and SASEGT.

V usage is TRBV29-1 and J usage is TRBJ2-3; D ambiguous. CDR3 length: 13 residues. The V end lost 2 bases, the J end lost 10 bases, and 16 bases lay between the germline ends. Germline CDR1 SQVTM, CDR2 ANQGSEA. CDR3 protein: CSVEYPLEVAQYF. The DNA for the CDR3 is TGCAGCGTTGAATACCCTTTAGAGGTTGCGCAGTATTTT.

The chain employs TRBV27 and TRBJ2-2; D may correspond to TRBD1 or TRBD2 (5 bases each). Trimming took off 5 bases at V and 8 bases at J, with 24 bases between the two ends. Germline-derived CDR1 and CDR2 are MNHEY and SMNVEV (reference sequence). This CDR3 region has 17 residues. Here the CDR3 reads CASSRLPRDRLFGELFF. In nucleotides, the CDR3 is TGTGCCAGCAGTAGACTACCACGGGACCGCCTGTTTGGGGAGCTGTTTTTT.

This chain connects TRBV11-3 to TRBJ2-3, with D hard to call. V dropped 2 bases and J dropped 8 bases, with 14 bases sitting between them. Per germline, CDR1 SGHNT and CDR2 YENEEA. The CDR3 sequence is 14 residues long. The CDR3 region has the DNA TGTGCCAGCAGCTTACGCGACGGGTCAGGTACGCAGTATTTT. Translated: CASSLRDGSGTQYF.

Worth noting for this clone: At the DNA level, this CDR3 is encoded by other sequences in the same sample as well. The V gene is TRBV27, the J gene TRBJ1-5; D call uncertain. Trimming took off 0 bases at V and 3 bases at J, with 6 bases between the two ends. This CDR3 contains 14 residues. Germline CDR1 is MNHEY and CDR2 is SMNVEV (reference sequence). CDR3 residues: CASSLSGSNQPQHF. Here the CDR3 DNA reads TGTGCCAGCAGTTTATCAGGGTCCAATCAGCCCCAGCATTTT.

In this sample, this clone turned up a few times. Other DNA sequences in the same sample also yield this CDR3. V gene TRBV19 combines with J gene TRBJ2-7; the match to TRBD1 covers 9 bases. The CDR3 consists of 13 residues. J gave up 5 bases and V 5 bases, and 4 bases lay outside the gene matches. Germline assignment: CDR1 LNHDA and CDR2 SQIVND (reference sequence). CDR3 in DNA: TGTGCCAGTAGTCCCAGGACAGGGGACGAGCAGTACTTC. This encodes CASSPRTGDEQYF. The full variable domain, in which reference TRBV19 and TRBJ2-7 provide the parts outside the CDR3, is DGGITQSPKYLFRKEGQNVTLSCEQNLNHDAMYWYRQDPGQGLRLIYYSQIVNDFQKGDIAEGYSVSREKKESFPLTVTSAQKNPTAFYLCASSPRTGDEQYFGPGTRLTVT.

The gene calls are TRBV15 and TRBJ1-1; D uncertain. The germline V gene has CDR1 LNHNV and CDR2 YYDKDF (reference sequence). Trimming removed 6 bases at V and 4 bases at J, with 12 bases between. This CDR3 is 13 amino acids long. CDR3 residues: CATRIVEGTEAFF. The CDR3 DNA reads as TGTGCCACCAGAATTGTGGAGGGCACTGAAGCTTTCTTT.

The rearrangement uses TRBV7-2 and TRBJ2-3, with 9 bases fitting TRBD2. The germline gives CDR1 SGHTA, CDR2 FQGNSA. The CDR3 sequence is 16 residues long. J gave up 4 bases and V 6 bases, and 11 bases lay outside the gene matches. As DNA, the CDR3 is TGTGCCAGCAGTCGCCCCGGGACTAGCAACCCAGATACGCAGTATTTT. As protein: CASSRPGTSNPDTQYF. The full variable domain, in which reference TRBV7-2 and TRBJ2-3 provide the parts outside the CDR3, is GAGVSQSPSNKVTEKGKDVELRCDPISGHTALYWYRQSLGQGLEFLIYFQGNSAPDKSGLPSDRFSAERTGGSVSTLTIQRTQQEDSAVYLCASSRPGTSNPDTQYFGPGTRLTVL.

The chain links TRBV14 to TRBJ2-7, with TRBD2 matching over 13 bases. The germline gives CDR1 SGHDN, CDR2 FVKESK. CDR3 length: 18 amino acids. Losses at the gene ends were 3 bases for V and 2 bases for J; bases not matched to a gene: 10. The CDR3 DNA reads as TGTGCCAGCAGCCAGATCGGGACTAGCGGGATCAAAGCCTACGAGCAGTACTTC. Its translation: CASSQIGTSGIKAYEQYF.

V usage is TRBV15 and J usage is TRBJ2-7; D unclear. Looked up from germline, CDR1 is LNHNV and CDR2 is YYDKDF (reference sequence). Trimming shortened V by 2 bases and J by 4 bases, and 15 bases separated the two germline ends. This CDR3 comprises 15 residues. In DNA, the CDR3 is TGTGCCACCAGCAGACGACCGTTACCTAATTACGAGCAGTACTTC. Protein sequence: CATSRRPLPNYEQYF. The full variable domain, its missing parts supplied by reference TRBV15 and TRBJ2-7, is DAMVIQNPRYQVTQFGKPVTLSCSQTLNHNVMYWYQQKSSQAPKLLFHYYDKDFNNEADTPDNFQSRRPNTSFCFLDIRSPGLGDTAMYLCATSRRPLPNYEQYFGPGTRLTVT.

The V gene is TRBV18, the J gene TRBJ2-1, with 9 bases lining up with TRBD1. This CDR3 is built from 15 residues. V was clipped by 3 bases and J by 6 bases; unmatched bases: 6. Germline V gene sequence: CDR1 KGHSH, CDR2 LQKENI. The CDR3 sequence is CASSPSGQGSNEQFF. The CDR3 DNA follows: TGTGCCAGCTCACCCTCCGGACAGGGGTCCAATGAGCAGTTCTTC.

The gene calls are TRBV19 and TRBJ2-3; the D is unclear. The V end was cut by 8 bases, the J end by 0 bases, with 9 bases between. Germline loops: CDR1 LNHDA, CDR2 SQIVND (reference sequence). CDR3 size: 13 residues. CDR3 region: CASRQPSTDTQYF. CDR3 DNA sequence: TGTGCCAGTCGGCAGCCAAGCACAGATACGCAGTATTTT.

J is TRBJ1-5 and V is TRBV27; the D is unclear. Trimming shortened V by 3 bases and J by 15 bases, and 12 bases separated the two germline ends. This CDR3 is built from 11 residues. Germline CDR1 MNHEY, CDR2 SMNVEV (reference sequence). The CDR3 sequence is CASSFHGPMHF. The CDR3 coding sequence is TGTGCCAGCAGTTTTCATGGGCCTATGCATTTT.

This chain uses TRBV6-5 with TRBJ1-2, with TRBD1 as a possible D gene (5 bases). The germline V gene encodes CDR1 MNHEY and CDR2 SVGAGI. V was shortened by 4 bases and J by 8 bases, with 11 bases between the two germline ends. The CDR3 is made up of 12 amino acids. CDR3 coding DNA: TGTGCCAGCAGTTCAGGGATTGAGGGCTACACCTTC. It yields the protein CASSSGIEGYTF.

The chain joins TRBV19 to TRBJ1-2; tentatively, D is TRBD1 (6 bases). In germline, CDR1 is LNHDA, CDR2 SQIVND (reference sequence). The length of the CDR3 is 16 residues. The ends were cut back, 1 base at V and 4 bases at J, with 16 bases in the middle. The CDR3 loop is CASSIGADSVRYGYTF. The CDR3 DNA reads TGTGCCAGTAGTATAGGGGCGGACAGCGTTCGCTATGGCTACACCTTC.

This clone was found once. The chain has TRBV5-6 and TRBJ2-3, with D uncertain. CDR1 and CDR2 from the germline V gene are SGHDT and YYEEEE. The CDR3 extends over 16 amino acids. The V gene lost 4 bases and the J gene lost 6 bases, with 21 bases spanning the gap. The CDR3 bases are TGTGCCAGCAGCCCTGGAGCCGGGTCCCCCAGCGATACGCAGTATTTT. Protein: CASSPGAGSPSDTQYF.

The rearrangement uses TRBV9 and TRBJ2-4, with D tentatively TRBD1 or TRBD2 (5 bases each). The V and J ends lost 4 bases and 1 base respectively, with 12 bases between them. This CDR3 is built from 15 residues. CDR1 is SGDLS, CDR2 YYNGEE, per germline. DNA of the CDR3: TGTGCCAGCAGCCCCTCCGGGGCCGCCAAAAACATTCAGTACTTC. Protein: CASSPSGAAKNIQYF.

This rearrangement joins TRBV27 to TRBJ1-1; D gene ambiguous. The germline gives CDR1 MNHEY, CDR2 SMNVEV (reference sequence). This CDR3 has 14 residues. Trimming cost V 5 bases and J 6 bases, with 16 bases left between them. The CDR3 DNA reads as TGTGCCAGCAGTGCGGCGGCTTTCGCCCCTGAAGCTTTCTTT. It specifies CASSAAAFAPEAFF.